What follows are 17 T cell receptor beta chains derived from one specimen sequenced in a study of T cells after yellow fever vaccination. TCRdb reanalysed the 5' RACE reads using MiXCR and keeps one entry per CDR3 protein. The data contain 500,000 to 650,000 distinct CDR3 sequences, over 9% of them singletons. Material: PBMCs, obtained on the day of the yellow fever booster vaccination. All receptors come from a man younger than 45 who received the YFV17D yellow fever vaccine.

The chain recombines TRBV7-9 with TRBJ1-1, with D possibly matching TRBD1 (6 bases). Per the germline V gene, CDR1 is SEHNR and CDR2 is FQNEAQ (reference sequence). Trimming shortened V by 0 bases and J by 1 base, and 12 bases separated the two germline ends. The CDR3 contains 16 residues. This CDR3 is CASSLAGGARNTEAFF. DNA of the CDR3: TGTGCCAGCAGCTTAGCTGGGGGGGCGCGGAACACTGAAGCTTTCTTT.

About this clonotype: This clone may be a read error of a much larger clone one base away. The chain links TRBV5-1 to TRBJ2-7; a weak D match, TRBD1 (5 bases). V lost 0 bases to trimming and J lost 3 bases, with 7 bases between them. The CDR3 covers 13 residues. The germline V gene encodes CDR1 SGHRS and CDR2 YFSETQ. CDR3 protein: CASSLEQDYEQYF. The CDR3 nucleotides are TGCGCCAGCAGCTTGGAACAGGACTACGAGCAGTACTTC.

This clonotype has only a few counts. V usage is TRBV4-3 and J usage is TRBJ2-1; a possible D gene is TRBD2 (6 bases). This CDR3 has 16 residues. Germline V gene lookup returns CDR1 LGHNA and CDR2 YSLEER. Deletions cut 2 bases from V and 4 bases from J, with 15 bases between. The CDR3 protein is CASSQSPGVGYNEQFF. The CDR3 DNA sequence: TGCGCCAGCAGCCAATCCCCGGGAGTCGGTTACAATGAGCAGTTCTTC.

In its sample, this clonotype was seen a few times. The CDR3 protein is CASTGLVGTGELFF. For the CDR3, the DNA is TGTGCCAGTACAGGGCTCGTGGGCACCGGGGAGCTGTTTTTT. This rearrangement joins TRBV2 to TRBJ2-2, with D possibly matching TRBD1 (6 bases). The CDR3 is 14 amino acids. V dropped 9 bases and J dropped 4 bases, with 15 bases sitting between them. CDR1 is SNHLY, CDR2 FYNNEI, per germline.

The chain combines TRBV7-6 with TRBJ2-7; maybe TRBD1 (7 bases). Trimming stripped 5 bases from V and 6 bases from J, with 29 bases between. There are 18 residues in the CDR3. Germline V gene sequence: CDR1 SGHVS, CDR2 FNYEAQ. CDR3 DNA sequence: TGTGCCAGCAGCGCGGTTACAGGGGCGCGAAGTCTCGGGGGCGAGCAGTACTTC. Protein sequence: CASSAVTGARSLGGEQYF.

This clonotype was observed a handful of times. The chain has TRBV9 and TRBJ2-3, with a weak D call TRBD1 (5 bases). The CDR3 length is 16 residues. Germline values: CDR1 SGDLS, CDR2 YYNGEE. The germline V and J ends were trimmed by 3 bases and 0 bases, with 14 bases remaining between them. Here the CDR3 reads CASSAVKGVSTDTQYF. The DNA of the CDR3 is TGTGCCAGCAGCGCCGTTAAAGGGGTGAGCACAGATACGCAGTATTTT.

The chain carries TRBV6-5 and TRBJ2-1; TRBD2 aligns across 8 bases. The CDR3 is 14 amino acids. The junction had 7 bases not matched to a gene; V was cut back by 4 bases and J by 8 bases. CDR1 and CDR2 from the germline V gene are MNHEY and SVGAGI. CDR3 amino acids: CASSSSSGSDEQFF. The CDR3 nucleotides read TGTGCCAGCAGTTCCTCGAGCGGGAGCGATGAGCAGTTCTTC.

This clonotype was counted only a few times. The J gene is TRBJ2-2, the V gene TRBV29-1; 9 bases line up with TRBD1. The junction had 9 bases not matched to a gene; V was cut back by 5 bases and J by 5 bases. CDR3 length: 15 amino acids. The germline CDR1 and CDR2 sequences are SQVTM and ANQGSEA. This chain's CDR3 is CSVMFVTGGTGELFF. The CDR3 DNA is TGCAGCGTTATGTTCGTGACAGGGGGGACCGGGGAGCTGTTTTTT.

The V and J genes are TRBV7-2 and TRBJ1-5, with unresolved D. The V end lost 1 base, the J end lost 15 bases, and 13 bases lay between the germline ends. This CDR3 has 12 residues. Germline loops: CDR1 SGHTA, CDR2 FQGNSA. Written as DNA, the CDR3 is TGTGCCAGCAGCTTAGATTCGGGCAGCCGGCATTTT. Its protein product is CASSLDSGSRHF.

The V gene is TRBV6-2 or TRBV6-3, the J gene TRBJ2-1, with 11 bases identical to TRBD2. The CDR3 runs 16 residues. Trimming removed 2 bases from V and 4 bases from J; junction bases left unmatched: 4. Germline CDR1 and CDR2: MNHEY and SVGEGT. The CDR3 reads CASSYRGLADYNEQFF. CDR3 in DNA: TGTGCCAGCAGTTACAGGGGACTAGCGGATTACAATGAGCAGTTCTTC.

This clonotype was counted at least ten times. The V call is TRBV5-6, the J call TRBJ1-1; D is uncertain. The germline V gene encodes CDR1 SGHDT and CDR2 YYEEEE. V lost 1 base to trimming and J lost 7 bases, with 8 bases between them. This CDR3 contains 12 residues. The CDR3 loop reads CASSLREGEAFF. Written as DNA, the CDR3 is TGTGCCAGCAGCTTGCGGGAGGGTGAAGCTTTCTTT.

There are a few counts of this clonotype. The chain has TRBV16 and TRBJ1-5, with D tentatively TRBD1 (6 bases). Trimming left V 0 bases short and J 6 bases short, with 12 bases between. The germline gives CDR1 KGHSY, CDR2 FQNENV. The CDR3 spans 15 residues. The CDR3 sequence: CASSQSGGETQPQHF. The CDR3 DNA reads TGTGCCAGCAGCCAATCTGGGGGCGAGACTCAGCCCCAGCATTTT.

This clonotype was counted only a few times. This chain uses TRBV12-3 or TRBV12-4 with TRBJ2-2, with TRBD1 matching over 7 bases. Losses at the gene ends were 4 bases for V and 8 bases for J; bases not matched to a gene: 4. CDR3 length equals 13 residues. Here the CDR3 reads CASSSQGQGELFF. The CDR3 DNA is TGTGCCAGCAGTTCACAGGGGCAGGGGGAGCTGTTTTTT.

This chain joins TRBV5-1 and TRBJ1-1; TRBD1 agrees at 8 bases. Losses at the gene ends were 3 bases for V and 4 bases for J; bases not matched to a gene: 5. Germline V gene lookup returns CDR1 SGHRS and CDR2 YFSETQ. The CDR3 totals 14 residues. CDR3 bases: TGCGCCAGCAGCTGGACAGGGAGGGGCACTGAAGCTTTCTTT. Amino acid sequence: CASSWTGRGTEAFF.

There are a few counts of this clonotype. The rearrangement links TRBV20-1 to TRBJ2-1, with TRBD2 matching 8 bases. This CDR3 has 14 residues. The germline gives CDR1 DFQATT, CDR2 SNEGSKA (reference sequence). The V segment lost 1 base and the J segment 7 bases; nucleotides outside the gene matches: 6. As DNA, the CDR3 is TGCAGTGCTAGAGCGGGAGGGCCCAGAAATGAGCAGTTCTTC. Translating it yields CSARAGGPRNEQFF.

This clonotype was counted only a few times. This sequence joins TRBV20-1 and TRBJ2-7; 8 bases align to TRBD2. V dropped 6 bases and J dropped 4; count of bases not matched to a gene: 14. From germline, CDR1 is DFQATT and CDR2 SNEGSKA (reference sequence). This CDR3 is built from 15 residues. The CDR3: CSAPPISGKIYEQYF. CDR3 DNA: TGCAGTGCCCCTCCAATTAGCGGGAAAATTTACGAGCAGTACTTC.

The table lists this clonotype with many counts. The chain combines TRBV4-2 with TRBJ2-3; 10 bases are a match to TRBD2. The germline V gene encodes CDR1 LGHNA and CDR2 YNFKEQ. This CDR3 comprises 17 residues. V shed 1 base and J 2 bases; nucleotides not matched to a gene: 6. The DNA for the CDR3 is TGTGCCAGCAGCCAAGCTCTGGGACTAGCGAACACAGATACGCAGTATTTT. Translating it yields CASSQALGLANTDTQYF.